This TCR beta chain stems from a study of cytomegalovirus exposure and HLA in healthy donors. Worth noting for this clone: The antigen is not known.

Regarding the study as a whole: The study designated fewer than 200 TCR beta chains cytomegalovirus-associated. Confirmation was obtained in vitro that a few CMV-associated chains are specific for CMV antigens. Donors belonging to an Asian-associated ancestry cluster reportedly showed fewer N-insertions in productive TCRs than the 666-donor mean, according to what a later analysis found. Clonal expansion was found to be greater in HLA-associated TCR beta chains than in equally common others in a later analysis.

Researchers ran the PCR with 60 Vbeta and 13 Jbeta primers. Libraries were prepared by immunoSEQ multiplex PCR; TCRdb keeps only in-frame clonotypes and omits some of them. The data hold almost 95,000 clones, with around 69% observed a single time. This clonotype originated in a man younger than 40 in good health and CMV-seronegative. Sequenced: PBMCs.

The CDR3 protein is CASRAGETEAFF. Written as DNA, the CDR3 is TGCGCCAGCAGGGCGGGGGAGACTGAAGCTTTCTTT. This chain uses TRBV5-1 with TRBJ1-1, with D possibly TRBD1 on 5 matching bases. The V end was cut by 5 bases, the J end by 5 bases, with 10 bases between. The CDR3 extends over 12 amino acids. In germline, CDR1 is SGHRS, CDR2 YFSETQ. The whole variable domain, remainder taken from reference TRBV5-1 and TRBJ1-1, is KAGVTQTPRYLIKTRGQQVTLSCSPISGHRSVSWYQQTPGQGLQFLFEYFSETQRNKGNFPGRFSGRQFSNSRSEMNVSTLELGDSALYLCASRAGETEAFFGQGTRLTVV.